A single sample is the source of the 4 T cell receptor beta chains below, sequenced in a study of blood T cells in healthy people across ages. A J-beta primer mix and a sample-barcoded 5' primer were used in a second PCR of roughly 7 to 12 cycles. MiXCR, run by TCRdb on the 5' RACE reads, gives a single entry per CDR3 protein. Of hundreds of thousands of distinct CDR3 sequences in the sample, roughly 60% were seen once. The specimen sequenced was blood. The receptors shown here come from a man aged 30 to 45 in good health.

This clonotype turned up a few times. In nucleotides, the CDR3 is TGTGCCAGCAGCTCCTCCAATGGCGAGCAGTACTTC. Protein product: CASSSSNGEQYF. This chain uses TRBV7-2 with TRBJ2-7; D is ambiguous. Deletions cut 4 bases from V and 6 bases from J, with 10 bases between. CDR1 is SGHTA and CDR2 is FQGNSA in the germline V gene. The CDR3 extends over 12 amino acids.

This clonotype was picked up one time. The V gene is TRBV7-2, the J gene TRBJ2-2; 9 nucleotides agree with TRBD1. The length of the CDR3 is 18 residues. The trim removed 5 bases at V and 5 bases at J, leaving 15 bases unmatched. The germline V gene encodes CDR1 SGHTA and CDR2 FQGNSA. CDR3 sequence reads: CASSAFELGTGYTGELFF. CDR3 nucleotide sequence: TGTGCCAGCAGCGCCTTTGAATTGGGGACAGGGTATACCGGGGAGCTGTTTTTT.

This clonotype was detected only a few times. V usage is TRBV6-5 and J usage is TRBJ2-4; D remains unclear. Germline CDR1 is MNHEY and CDR2 is SVGAGI. V was clipped by 2 bases and J by 6 bases, with 11 bases between them. CDR3 length: 14 residues. In DNA, the CDR3 is TGTGCCAGCAGTTACAAGATCTCGGGAAACATTCAGTACTTC. Protein sequence: CASSYKISGNIQYF.

Worth noting for this clonotype: Germline is not matched at one junction end, which may reflect a read error. This chain uses TRBV7-2 with TRBJ2-5; 8 positions agree with TRBD1. This CDR3 region has 14 residues. Per germline, CDR1 SGHTA and CDR2 FQGNSA. DNA of the CDR3: TGCGCCAGCAGCACGGGACAGGCTGGAGAGACCCAGTACTTC. It translates to CASSTGQAGETQYF. Looking up the rest from reference TRBV7-2 and TRBJ2-5 gives the full variable domain: GAGVSQSPSNKVTEKGKDVELRCDPISGHTALYWYRQSLGQGLEFLIYFQGNSAPDKSGLPSDRFSAERTGGSVSTLTIQRTQQEDSAVYLCASSTGQAGETQYFGPGTRLLVL.